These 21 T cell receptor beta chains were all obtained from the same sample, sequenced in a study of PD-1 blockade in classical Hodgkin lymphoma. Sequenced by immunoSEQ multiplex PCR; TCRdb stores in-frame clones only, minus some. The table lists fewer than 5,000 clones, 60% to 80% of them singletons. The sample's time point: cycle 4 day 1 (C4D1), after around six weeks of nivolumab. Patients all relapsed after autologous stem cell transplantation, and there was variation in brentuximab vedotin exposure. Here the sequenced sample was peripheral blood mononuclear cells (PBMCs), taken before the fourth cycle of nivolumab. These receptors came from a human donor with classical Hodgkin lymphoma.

The CDR3 bases are TGTGCCAGCTCACCAGTTAGCGGGAGTTTTTACGAGCAGTACTTC. Its translation: CASSPVSGSFYEQYF. The chain joins TRBV18 to TRBJ2-7; 9 bases fit TRBD2. J was trimmed by 4 bases and V by 2 bases; bases with no gene match: 6. CDR3 length: 15 residues. Germline values: CDR1 KGHSH, CDR2 LQKENI. Variable domain in full (rest from reference TRBV18 and TRBJ2-7): NAGVMQNPRHLVRRRGQEARLRCSPMKGHSHVYWYRQLPEEGLKFMVYLQKENIIDESGMPKERFSAEFPKEGPSILRIQQVVRGDSAAYFCASSPVSGSFYEQYFGPGTRLTVT.

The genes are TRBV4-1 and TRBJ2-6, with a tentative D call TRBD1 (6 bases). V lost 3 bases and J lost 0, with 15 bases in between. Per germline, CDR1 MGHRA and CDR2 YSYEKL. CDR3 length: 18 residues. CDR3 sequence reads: CASSQSRTGNSGANVLTF. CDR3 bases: TGCGCCAGCAGCCAGAGTAGAACAGGGAACTCTGGGGCCAACGTCCTGACTTTC.

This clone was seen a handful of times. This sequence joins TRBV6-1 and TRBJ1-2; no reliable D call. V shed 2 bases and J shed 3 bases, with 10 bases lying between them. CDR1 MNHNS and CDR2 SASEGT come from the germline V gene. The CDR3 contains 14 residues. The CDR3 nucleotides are TGTGCCAGCAGTGAATTGGGCAGTTACTATGGCTACACCTTC. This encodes CASSELGSYYGYTF.

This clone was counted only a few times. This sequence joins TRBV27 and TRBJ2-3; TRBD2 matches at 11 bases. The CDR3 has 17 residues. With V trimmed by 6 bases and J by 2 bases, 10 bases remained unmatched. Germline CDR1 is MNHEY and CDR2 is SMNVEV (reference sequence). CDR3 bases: TGTGCCAGCAGATCGCTTGGGACTAGCGGAAACACAGATACGCAGTATTTT. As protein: CASRSLGTSGNTDTQYF.

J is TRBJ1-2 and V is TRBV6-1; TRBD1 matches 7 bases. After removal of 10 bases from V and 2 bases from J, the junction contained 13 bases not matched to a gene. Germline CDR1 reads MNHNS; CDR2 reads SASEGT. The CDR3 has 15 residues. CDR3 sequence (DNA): TGTGCCACTACTCAACAGGAGGGGGCGAACTATGGCTACACCTTC. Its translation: CATTQQEGANYGYTF.

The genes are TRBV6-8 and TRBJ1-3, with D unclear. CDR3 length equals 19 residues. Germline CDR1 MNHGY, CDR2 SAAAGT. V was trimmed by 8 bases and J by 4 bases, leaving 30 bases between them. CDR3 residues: CASPCRSFGTPSEGNTIYF. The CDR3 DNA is TGTGCCAGCCCCTGCCGGTCTTTTGGTACTCCCTCGGAGGGAAACACCATATATTTT.

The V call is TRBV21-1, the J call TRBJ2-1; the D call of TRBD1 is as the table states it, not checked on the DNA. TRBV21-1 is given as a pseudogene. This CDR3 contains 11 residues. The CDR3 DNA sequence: TGTGCCAGCAGCAGAATCAGGGGGCAGTTCTTC. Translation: CASSRIRGQFF.

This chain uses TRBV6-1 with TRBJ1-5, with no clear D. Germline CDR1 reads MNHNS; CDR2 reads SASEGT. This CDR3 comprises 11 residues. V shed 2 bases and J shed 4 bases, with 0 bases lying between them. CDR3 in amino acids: CASSENQPQHF. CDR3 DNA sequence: TGTGCCAGCAGTGAAAATCAGCCCCAGCATTTT.

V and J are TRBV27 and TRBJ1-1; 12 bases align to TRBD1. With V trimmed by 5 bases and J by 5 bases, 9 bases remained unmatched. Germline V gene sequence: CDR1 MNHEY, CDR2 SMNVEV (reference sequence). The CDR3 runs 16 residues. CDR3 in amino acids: CASSPWGQGAGTEAFF. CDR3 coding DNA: TGTGCCAGCAGTCCATGGGGACAGGGGGCCGGTACTGAAGCTTTCTTT.

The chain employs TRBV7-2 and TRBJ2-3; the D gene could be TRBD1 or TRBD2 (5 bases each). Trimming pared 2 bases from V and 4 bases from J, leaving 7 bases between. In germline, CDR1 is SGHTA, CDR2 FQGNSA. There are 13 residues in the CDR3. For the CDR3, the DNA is TGTGCCAGCAGCTTAAGGGGAGCAGATACGCAGTATTTT. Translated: CASSLRGADTQYF.

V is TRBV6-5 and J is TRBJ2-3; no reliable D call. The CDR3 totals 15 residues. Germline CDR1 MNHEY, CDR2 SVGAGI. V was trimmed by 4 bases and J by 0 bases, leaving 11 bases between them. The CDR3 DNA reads TGTGCCAGCAGTTCAGGTGTTTGGAGCACAGATACGCAGTATTTT. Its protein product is CASSSGVWSTDTQYF.

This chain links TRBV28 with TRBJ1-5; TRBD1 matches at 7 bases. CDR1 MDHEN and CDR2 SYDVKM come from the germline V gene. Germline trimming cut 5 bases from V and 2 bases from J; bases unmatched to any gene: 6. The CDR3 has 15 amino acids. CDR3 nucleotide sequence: TGTGCCAGCAGTCAACAGGGGACTGGCAATCAGCCCCAGCATTTT. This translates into CASSQQGTGNQPQHF.

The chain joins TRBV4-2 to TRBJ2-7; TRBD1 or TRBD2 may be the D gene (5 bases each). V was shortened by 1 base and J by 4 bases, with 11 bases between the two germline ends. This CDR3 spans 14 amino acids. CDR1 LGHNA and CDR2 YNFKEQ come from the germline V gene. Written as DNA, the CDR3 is TGTGCCAGCAGCCAAGGACAGCCGGGATACGAGCAGTACTTC. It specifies CASSQGQPGYEQYF.

The CDR3 is CASSMKREIHNEQFF. CDR3 bases: TGTGCCAGTAGTATGAAGAGGGAGATCCACAATGAGCAGTTCTTC. The genes are TRBV19 and TRBJ2-1; possibly TRBD2 for D (5 bases). From germline, CDR1 is LNHDA and CDR2 SQIVND (reference sequence). V gave up 3 bases and J gave up 5 bases, with 14 bases separating them. This CDR3 is 15 amino acids long.

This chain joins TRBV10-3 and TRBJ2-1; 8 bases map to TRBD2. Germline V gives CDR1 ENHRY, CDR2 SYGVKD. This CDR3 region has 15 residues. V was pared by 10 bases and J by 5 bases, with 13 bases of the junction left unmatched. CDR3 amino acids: CATSKTTSANNEQFF. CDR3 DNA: TGTGCCACCTCAAAAACGACTAGCGCCAACAATGAGCAGTTCTTC.

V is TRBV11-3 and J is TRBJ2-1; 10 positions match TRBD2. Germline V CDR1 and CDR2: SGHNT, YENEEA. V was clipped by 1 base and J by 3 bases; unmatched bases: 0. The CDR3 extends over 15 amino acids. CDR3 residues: CASSLGTSGYNEQFF. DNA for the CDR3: TGTGCCAGCAGCTTAGGGACTAGCGGCTACAATGAGCAGTTCTTC. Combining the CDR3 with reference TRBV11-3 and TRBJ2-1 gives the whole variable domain EAGVVQSPRYKIIEKKQPVAFWCNPISGHNTLYWYLQNLGQGPELLIRYENEEAVDDSQLPKDRFSAERLKGVDSTLKIQPAELGDSAVYLCASSLGTSGYNEQFFGPGTRLTVL.

The CDR3 loop is CASSRQGATGELFF. CDR3 bases: TGTGCCAGCAGCCGACAGGGGGCGACCGGGGAGCTGTTTTTT. The genes are TRBV9 and TRBJ2-2; 10 bases are shared with TRBD1. This CDR3 is 14 amino acids long. Germline assignment: CDR1 SGDLS and CDR2 YYNGEE. V trimming: 4 bases; J trimming: 5 bases; junction bases outside the gene matches: 2.

DNA of the CDR3: TGTGCCAGCAGGGGGGACGGACATACCTACGAGCAGTACTTC. It is translated as CASRGDGHTYEQYF. This chain connects TRBV6-1 to TRBJ2-7; D is possibly TRBD1 or TRBD2 (5 bases each). The CDR3 extends over 14 amino acids. Germline CDR1 reads MNHNS; CDR2 reads SASEGT. V was cut by 6 bases and J by 2 bases, with 14 bases left in between.

Here the CDR3 reads CASSHAELAGVNEQFF. DNA of the CDR3: TGTGCCAGCAGCCATGCAGAACTAGCGGGAGTCAATGAGCAGTTCTTC. The gene calls are TRBV7-1 and TRBJ2-1; 11 positions match TRBD2. TRBV7-1 is filed as an ORF, its function uncertain. CDR3 length equals 16 residues. The V gene end was trimmed by 5 bases and the J gene end by 6 bases; junction bases not matched to a gene: 9.

CDR3 coding DNA: TGTGCCAGCAGCTTAGGCAGGTCCTCGATAGGGCAGTACTTC. Encoded protein: CASSLGRSSIGQYF. This chain joins TRBV7-8 and TRBJ2-7; D is undetermined. Trimming pared 1 base from V and 9 bases from J, leaving 16 bases between. Germline lookup yields CDR1 SGHVS and CDR2 FQNEAQ. There are 14 residues in the CDR3.

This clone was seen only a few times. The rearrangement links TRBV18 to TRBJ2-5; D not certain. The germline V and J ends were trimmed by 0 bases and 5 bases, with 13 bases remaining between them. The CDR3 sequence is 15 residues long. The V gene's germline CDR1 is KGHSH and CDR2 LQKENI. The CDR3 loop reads CASSPPSRGGETQYF. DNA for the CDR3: TGTGCCAGCTCACCACCATCTCGAGGCGGCGAGACCCAGTACTTC.